This entry is about one TCR beta chain. Antigen: not known. Barcoded TCR alpha and TCR beta cDNA libraries with UMIs came from 5'RACE using constant-segment primers. TCRdb re-called the 5' RACE reads through MiXCR, storing one row per CDR3 protein. Of approximately 150,000 distinct CDR3 sequences listed, 13% are singletons. The entry originates in a study of T-cell memory formation after mild COVID-19. Study findings and constraints: Certain responding clones were present in pre-infection memory, suggesting participation of cross-reactive memory. Contracting CD4+ clones were located mainly in CM and EM, and CD8+ clones in EMRA. From day 15 to 85, contracting clones were balanced between CD4 and CD8, whereas later expanders leaned toward CD4+.

The CDR3 sequence is 13 residues long. Trimming left V 2 bases short and J 8 bases short, with 12 bases between. The chain employs TRBV12-3 or TRBV12-4 and TRBJ1-2; D is uncertain. Sequencing input: PBMCs or a T cell subset sorted from them (not recorded which). This clonotype was obtained from a man aged 18 to 35 who had mild COVID-19 (a few samples of this study predate the infection). Cell type and time point are not known. CDR3 coding DNA: TGTGCCAGCAGTTTACTCAGGAACGGCGGCTACACCTTC. It encodes CASSLLRNGGYTF.